A single sample is the source of the 23 T cell receptor beta chains below, sequenced in a study of blood T cell repertoires in COVID-19. The protocol was immunoSEQ multiplex PCR, while the TCRdb copy is restricted to in-frame clones and leaves out a portion. The data contain a few hundred thousand clones, 75% to 90% of them seen just once; the ten biggest clones take up 10%. Sequencing used peripheral blood. These receptors came from a woman aged 65 to 85 with COVID-19, enrolled during active disease.

The chain employs TRBV2 and TRBJ1-5; TRBD1 matches at 8 bases. CDR3 length: 17 amino acids. Germline CDR1 SNHLY, CDR2 FYNNEI. Trimming removed 2 bases from V and 0 bases from J; junction bases left unmatched: 6. The CDR3 sequence: CASSEPGTGNSNQPQHF. CDR3 in DNA: TGTGCCAGCAGTGAACCCGGGACAGGCAATAGCAATCAGCCCCAGCATTTT.

V usage is TRBV5-4 and J usage is TRBJ2-5; D might be TRBD2 (5 bases). The CDR3 sequence is 16 residues long. The V gene's germline CDR1 is SGHNT and CDR2 YYREEE (reference sequence). The ends were cut back, 3 bases at V and 4 bases at J, with 19 bases in the middle. The CDR3 here is CASSSQTRAAGETQYF. The CDR3 coding sequence is TGTGCCAGCAGCTCGCAGACGAGGGCTGCAGGAGAGACCCAGTACTTC. Supplemented by reference TRBV5-4 and TRBJ2-5, the full variable domain reads ETGVTQSPTHLIKTRGQQVTLRCSSQSGHNTVSWYQQALGQGPQFIFQYYREEENGRGNFPPRFSGLQFPNYSSELNVNALELDDSALYLCASSSQTRAAGETQYFGPGTRLLVL.

This chain links TRBV21-1 with TRBJ1-5; no DNA check was done on the table's D call, TRBD1. TRBV21-1 is designated a pseudogene. The CDR3 is made up of 18 amino acids. Here the CDR3 DNA reads TGTGCCAGCAGCAAAGCTTTTCTTAGACAGGGGGTGAATCAGCCCCAGCATTTT. Translation gives CASSKAFLRQGVNQPQHF.

The rearrangement joins TRBV4-3 to TRBJ2-3; 9 bases are a match to TRBD2. The CDR3 has 16 residues. The germline gives CDR1 LGHNA, CDR2 YSLEER. After removal of 1 base from V and 8 bases from J, the junction contained 10 bases not matched to a gene. CDR3 protein: CASSQGPAGGLVTQYF. CDR3 bases: TGCGCCAGCAGCCAAGGGCCAGCGGGAGGCCTCGTTACGCAGTATTTT.

The gene calls are TRBV3-1 (or the pseudogene TRBV3-2) and TRBJ2-1; D perhaps matches TRBD2 (6 bases). The germline V gene has CDR1 LGHDT and CDR2 YNNKEL (reference sequence). With 1 base removed from V and 5 bases from J, the gap between germline ends came to 9 bases. This CDR3 is 14 amino acids long. The CDR3 loop is CASSQGWGDNEQFF. The CDR3 DNA sequence: TGTGCCAGCAGCCAAGGGTGGGGGGACAATGAGCAGTTCTTC.

The gene calls are TRBV7-8 and TRBJ2-1; 8 bases map to TRBD1. J gave up 9 bases and V 5 bases, and 15 bases lay outside the gene matches. The CDR3 extends over 16 amino acids. Germline values: CDR1 SGHVS, CDR2 FQNEAQ. DNA of the CDR3: TGTGCCAGCAGCCCAAGGACAGGGTCAGGTCGTAGTGAGCAGTTCTTC. It specifies CASSPRTGSGRSEQFF.

This chain uses TRBV10-3 with TRBJ1-1; no definite D call. Germline-derived CDR1 and CDR2 are ENHRY and SYGVKD. This CDR3 spans 13 amino acids. V was trimmed by 6 bases and J by 3 bases, leaving 11 bases between them. This chain's CDR3 is CAISREAYTEAFF. The CDR3 coding sequence is TGTGCCATCAGCCGTGAGGCGTACACTGAAGCTTTCTTT.

The V call is TRBV28, the J call TRBJ2-7, with TRBD2 matching 13 bases. Germline CDR1 reads MDHEN; CDR2 reads SYDVKM. The CDR3 contains 15 residues. The V segment lost 7 bases and the J segment 0 bases; nucleotides outside the gene matches: 3. The chain's CDR3 is CASKLAGGSSYEQYF. The DNA for the CDR3 is TGTGCCAGCAAACTAGCGGGAGGGAGCTCCTACGAGCAGTACTTC.

The chain joins TRBV24-1 to TRBJ2-3; no clear D gene. The CDR3 totals 11 residues. The V and J ends lost 2 bases and 7 bases respectively, with 3 bases between them. CDR1 and CDR2 (germline): KGHDR, SFDVKD. As DNA, the CDR3 is TGTGCCACCAGTGATTCGTATACGCAGTATTTT. It encodes CATSDSYTQYF.

The chain joins TRBV5-4 to TRBJ2-6; 9 nucleotides match TRBD1. This CDR3 is built from 18 residues. With 4 bases clipped from V and 4 bases from J, the junction kept 12 bases outside the gene matches. Germline loops: CDR1 SGHNT, CDR2 YYREEE (reference sequence). The CDR3 nucleotides read TGTGCCAGCAGCACTCGACAGGGGGGCCCGCACGGGGCCAACGTCCTGACTTTC. Residues: CASSTRQGGPHGANVLTF.

The rearrangement uses TRBV5-1 and TRBJ1-2, with D unresolved. With 1 base removed from V and 4 bases from J, the gap between germline ends came to 11 bases. This CDR3 is 14 amino acids long. CDR1 and CDR2 (germline): SGHRS, YFSETQ. The CDR3 nucleotides read TGCGCCAGCAGCTTGACAGCGGATTCCTATGGCTACACCTTC. Translation gives CASSLTADSYGYTF.

V usage is TRBV28 and J usage is TRBJ1-5, with a weak D call TRBD1 (5 bases). The V and J ends lost 6 bases and 3 bases respectively, with 15 bases between them. The CDR3 runs to 15 residues. CDR1 is MDHEN and CDR2 is SYDVKM in the germline V gene. Here the CDR3 DNA reads TGTGCCAGCAGCCAGGGAACGGCGAACAATCAGCCCCAGCATTTT. As protein: CASSQGTANNQPQHF.

The genes are TRBV6-5 and TRBJ2-2; 11 bases agree with TRBD2. Germline loops: CDR1 MNHEY, CDR2 SVGAGI. The V and J ends lost 6 bases and 10 bases, in that order; junction bases with no gene match: 4. This CDR3 contains 13 residues. Here the CDR3 reads CASRLAGVVELFF. The DNA of the CDR3 is TGTGCCAGCAGACTAGCGGGAGTGGTGGAGCTGTTTTTT.

The CDR3 reads CASSFGTSAGNEQFF. In DNA form, the CDR3 reads TGTGCCAGCAGTTTCGGGACTAGCGCTGGCAATGAGCAGTTCTTC. V usage is TRBV28 and J usage is TRBJ2-1; 10 bases fit TRBD2. The V and J ends lost 3 bases and 6 bases, in that order; junction bases with no gene match: 5. The germline V gene encodes CDR1 MDHEN and CDR2 SYDVKM. CDR3 length equals 15 residues.

The chain links TRBV7-8 to TRBJ2-7; TRBD2 agrees at 9 bases. The CDR3 length is 16 residues. Per the germline V gene, CDR1 is SGHVS and CDR2 is FQNEAQ. Losses at the gene ends were 1 base for V and 3 bases for J; bases not matched to a gene: 7. The CDR3 bases are TGTGCCAGCAGCTTAGTTCTAGCGGGACTAAACTACGAGCAGTACTTC. This translates into CASSLVLAGLNYEQYF.

The V call is TRBV24-1, the J call TRBJ1-2, with 9 bases matching TRBD1. This CDR3 region has 15 residues. J gave up 4 bases and V 3 bases, and 5 bases lay outside the gene matches. Germline V gene sequence: CDR1 KGHDR, CDR2 SFDVKD. CDR3 nucleotide sequence: TGTGCCACCAGTGATCGCCGGACAGGGGCCTATGGCTACACCTTC. Encoded protein: CATSDRRTGAYGYTF.

This clone has a handful of counts. V and J are TRBV4-1 and TRBJ1-2; D is unclear. V gave up 1 base and J gave up 0 bases, with 12 bases separating them. The length of the CDR3 is 16 residues. Germline CDR1 and CDR2: MGHRA and YSYEKL. In nucleotides, the CDR3 is TGCGCCAGCAGCCAAGTGGGTGGCACTACTAACTATGGCTACACCTTC. Its protein is CASSQVGGTTNYGYTF.

V is TRBV11-2 and J is TRBJ2-7, with 10 bases lining up with TRBD1. The length of the CDR3 is 14 residues. Germline assignment: CDR1 SGHAT and CDR2 FQNNGV. Trimming removed 6 bases from V and 5 bases from J; junction bases left unmatched: 7. CDR3 amino acids: CASRPGQGMNEQYF. The CDR3, as DNA: TGTGCCAGCAGACCGGGACAGGGGATGAACGAGCAGTACTTC.

The V gene is TRBV24-1, the J gene TRBJ1-1, with a tentative D call TRBD1 (6 bases). V lost 4 bases and J lost 10, with 12 bases in between. This CDR3 region has 12 residues. The germline V gene has CDR1 KGHDR and CDR2 SFDVKD. CDR3 sequence (DNA): TGTGCCACCAGTGAATCGACAGGCGGAGCTTTCTTT. Its translation: CATSESTGGAFF.

CDR3 sequence reads: CASTSGGYEQYF. The CDR3 region has the DNA TGTGCCAGCACCTCCGGGGGATACGAGCAGTACTTC. The chain links TRBV12-3 or TRBV12-4 to TRBJ2-7, with D possibly being TRBD2 (6 bases). Trimming took 7 bases from V and 4 from J, leaving 11 bases between them. The CDR3 runs 12 residues.

This clone has only a few counts. The chain combines TRBV29-1 with TRBJ1-4; D not certain. Germline V CDR1 and CDR2: SQVTM, ANQGSEA. The CDR3 sequence is 13 residues long. Trimming stripped 3 bases from V and 2 bases from J, with 7 bases between. The CDR3 is CSVDGGTNEKLFF. In DNA, the CDR3 is TGCAGCGTTGATGGAGGGACTAATGAAAAACTGTTTTTT. Supplemented by reference TRBV29-1 and TRBJ1-4, the full variable domain reads SAVISQKPSRDICQRGTSLTIQCQVDSQVTMMFWYRQQPGQSLTLIATANQGSEATYESGFVIDKFPISRPNLTFSTLTVSNMSPEDSSIYLCSVDGGTNEKLFFGSGTQLSVL.

The chain couples TRBV5-5 to TRBJ1-1; D gene uncertain. From germline, CDR1 is SGHKS and CDR2 YYEKEE (reference sequence). The CDR3 contains 14 residues. V lost 0 bases, J lost 0 bases, and 6 bases lay in between. CDR3 sequence reads: CASSLASVNTEAFF. The CDR3 bases are TGTGCCAGCAGCTTGGCCTCAGTGAACACTGAAGCTTTCTTT.

The chain recombines TRBV24-1 with TRBJ1-5; the D gene is possibly TRBD1 (6 bases). Germline V CDR1 and CDR2: KGHDR, SFDVKD. The length of the CDR3 is 15 residues. V was pared by 2 bases and J by 4 bases, with 11 bases between. This CDR3 is CATSDSQGGNQPQHF. The CDR3 nucleotides are TGTGCCACCAGTGATTCACAGGGTGGAAATCAGCCCCAGCATTTT.